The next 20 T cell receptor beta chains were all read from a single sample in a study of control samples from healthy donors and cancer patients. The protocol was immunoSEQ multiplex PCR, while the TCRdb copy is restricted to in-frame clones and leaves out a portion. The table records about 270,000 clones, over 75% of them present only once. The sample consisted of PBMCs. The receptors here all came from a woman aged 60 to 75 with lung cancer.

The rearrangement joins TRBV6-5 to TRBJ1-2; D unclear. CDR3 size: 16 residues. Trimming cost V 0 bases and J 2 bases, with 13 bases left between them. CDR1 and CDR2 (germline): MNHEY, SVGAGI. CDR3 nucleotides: TGTGCCAGCAGTTACTCGATCCTAGTTGTGAACTATGGCTACACCTTC. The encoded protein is CASSYSILVVNYGYTF.

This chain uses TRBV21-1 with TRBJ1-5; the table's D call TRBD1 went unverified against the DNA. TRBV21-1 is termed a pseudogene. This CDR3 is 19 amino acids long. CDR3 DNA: TGTGCCAGCAGCAACCAAGCAGGGGCAGGGGTTGAGGGCAATCAGCCCCAGCATTTT. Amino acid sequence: CASSNQAGAGVEGNQPQHF.

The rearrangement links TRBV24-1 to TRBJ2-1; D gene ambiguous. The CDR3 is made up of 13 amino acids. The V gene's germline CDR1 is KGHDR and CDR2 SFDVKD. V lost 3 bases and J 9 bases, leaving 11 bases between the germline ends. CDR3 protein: CATSDQTLGEQFF. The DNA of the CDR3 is TGTGCCACCAGTGATCAAACCTTGGGTGAGCAGTTCTTC.

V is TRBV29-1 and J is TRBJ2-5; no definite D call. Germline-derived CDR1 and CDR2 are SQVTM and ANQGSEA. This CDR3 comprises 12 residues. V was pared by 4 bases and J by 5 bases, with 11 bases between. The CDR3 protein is CSVAGVGETQYF. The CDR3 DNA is TGCAGCGTTGCTGGGGTTGGGGAGACCCAGTACTTC. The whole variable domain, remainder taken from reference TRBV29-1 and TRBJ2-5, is SAVISQKPSRDICQRGTSLTIQCQVDSQVTMMFWYRQQPGQSLTLIATANQGSEATYESGFVIDKFPISRPNLTFSTLTVSNMSPEDSSIYLCSVAGVGETQYFGPGTRLLVL.

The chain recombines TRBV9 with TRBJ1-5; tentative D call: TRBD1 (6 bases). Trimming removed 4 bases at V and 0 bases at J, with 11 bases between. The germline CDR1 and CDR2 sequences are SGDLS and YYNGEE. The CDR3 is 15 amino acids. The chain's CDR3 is CASSLQGSSNQPQHF. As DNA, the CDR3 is TGTGCCAGCAGCCTCCAGGGGAGTAGCAATCAGCCCCAGCATTTT.

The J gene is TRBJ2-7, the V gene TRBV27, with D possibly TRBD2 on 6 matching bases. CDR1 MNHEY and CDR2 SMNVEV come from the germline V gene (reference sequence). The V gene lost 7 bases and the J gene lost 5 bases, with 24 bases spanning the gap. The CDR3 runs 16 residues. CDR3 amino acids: CASTSNRGTGVNEQYF. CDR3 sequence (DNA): TGTGCCAGCACCTCGAACCGAGGGACGGGGGTCAACGAGCAGTACTTC.

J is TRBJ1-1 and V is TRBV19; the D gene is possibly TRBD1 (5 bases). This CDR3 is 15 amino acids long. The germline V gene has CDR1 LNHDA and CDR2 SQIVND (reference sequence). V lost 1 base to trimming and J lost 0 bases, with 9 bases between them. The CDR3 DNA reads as TGTGCCAGTAGTATAGGCACCAGGGTGAACACTGAAGCTTTCTTT. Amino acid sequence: CASSIGTRVNTEAFF.

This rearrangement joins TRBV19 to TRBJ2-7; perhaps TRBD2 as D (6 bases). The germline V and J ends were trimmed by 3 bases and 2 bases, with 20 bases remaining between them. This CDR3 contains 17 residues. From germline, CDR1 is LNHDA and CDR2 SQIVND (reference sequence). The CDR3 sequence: CASSIGRLGLGPYEQYF. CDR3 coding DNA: TGTGCCAGTAGTATCGGGCGACTAGGTCTGGGCCCCTACGAGCAGTACTTC.

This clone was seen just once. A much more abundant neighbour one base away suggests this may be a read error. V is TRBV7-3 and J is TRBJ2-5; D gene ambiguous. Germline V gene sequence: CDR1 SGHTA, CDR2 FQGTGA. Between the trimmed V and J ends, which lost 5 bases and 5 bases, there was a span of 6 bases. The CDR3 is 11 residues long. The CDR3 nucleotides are TGTGCCAGCAGCGAAGGGGAGACCCAGTACTTC. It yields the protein CASSEGETQYF. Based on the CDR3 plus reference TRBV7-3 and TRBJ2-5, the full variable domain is GAGVSQTPSNKVTEKGKYVELRCDPISGHTALYWYRQSLGQGPEFLIYFQGTGAADDSGLPNDRFFAVRPEGSVSTLKIQRTERGDSAVYLCASSEGETQYFGPGTRLLVL.

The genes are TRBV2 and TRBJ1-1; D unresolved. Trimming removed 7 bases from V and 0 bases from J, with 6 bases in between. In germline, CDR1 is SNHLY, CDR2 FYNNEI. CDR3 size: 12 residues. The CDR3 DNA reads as TGTGCCAGCACGGGCCTGAACACTGAAGCTTTCTTT. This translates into CASTGLNTEAFF. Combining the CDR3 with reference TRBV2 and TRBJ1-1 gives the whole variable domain EPEVTQTPSHQVTQMGQEVILRCVPISNHLYFYWYRQILGQKVEFLVSFYNNEISEKSEIFDDQFSVERPDGSNFTLKIRSTKLEDSAMYFCASTGLNTEAFFGQGTRLTVV.

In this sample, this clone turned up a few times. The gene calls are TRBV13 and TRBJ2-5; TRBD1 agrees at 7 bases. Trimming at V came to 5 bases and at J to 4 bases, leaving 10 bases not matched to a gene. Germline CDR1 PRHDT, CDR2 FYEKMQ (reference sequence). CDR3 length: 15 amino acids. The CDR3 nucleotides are TGTGCCAGCAGCCGATCGACAGGGAAAGGAGAGACCCAGTACTTC. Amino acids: CASSRSTGKGETQYF. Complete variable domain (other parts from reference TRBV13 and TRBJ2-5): AAGVIQSPRHLIKEKRETATLKCYPIPRHDTVYWYQQGPGQDPQFLISFYEKMQSDKGSIPDRFSAQQFSDYHSELNMSSLELGDSALYFCASSRSTGKGETQYFGPGTRLLVL.

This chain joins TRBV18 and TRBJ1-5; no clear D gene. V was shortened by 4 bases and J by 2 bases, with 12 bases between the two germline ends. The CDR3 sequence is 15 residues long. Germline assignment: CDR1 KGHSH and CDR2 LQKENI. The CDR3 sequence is CASSRGSEGNQPQHF. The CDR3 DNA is TGTGCCAGCTCACGCGGGAGCGAGGGCAATCAGCCCCAGCATTTT.

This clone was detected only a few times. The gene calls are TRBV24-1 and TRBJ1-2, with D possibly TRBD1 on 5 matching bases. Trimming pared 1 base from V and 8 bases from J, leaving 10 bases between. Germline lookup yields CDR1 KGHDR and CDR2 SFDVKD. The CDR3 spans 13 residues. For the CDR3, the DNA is TGTGCCACCAGTGATTTAGACAGTGGGGGCTACACCTTC. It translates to CATSDLDSGGYTF.

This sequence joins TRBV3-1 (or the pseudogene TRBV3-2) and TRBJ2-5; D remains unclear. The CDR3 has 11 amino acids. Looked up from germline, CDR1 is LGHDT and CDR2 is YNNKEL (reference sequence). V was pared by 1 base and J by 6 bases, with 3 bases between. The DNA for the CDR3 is TGTGCCAGCAGCCAAGTAAAGACCCAGTACTTC. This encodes CASSQVKTQYF.

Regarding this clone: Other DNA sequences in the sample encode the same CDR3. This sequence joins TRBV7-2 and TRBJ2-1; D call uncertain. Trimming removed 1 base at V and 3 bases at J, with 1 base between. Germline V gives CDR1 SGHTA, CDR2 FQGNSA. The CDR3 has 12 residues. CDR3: CASSLGYNEQFF. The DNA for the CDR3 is TGTGCCAGCAGCTTAGGCTACAATGAGCAGTTCTTC.

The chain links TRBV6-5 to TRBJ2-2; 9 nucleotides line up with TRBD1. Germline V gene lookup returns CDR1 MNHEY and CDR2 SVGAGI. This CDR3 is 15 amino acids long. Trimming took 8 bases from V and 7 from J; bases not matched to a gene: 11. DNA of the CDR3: TGTGCCAGCGTTAGGGACAGGGAATTAGTCGGGGAGCTGTTTTTT. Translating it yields CASVRDRELVGELFF.

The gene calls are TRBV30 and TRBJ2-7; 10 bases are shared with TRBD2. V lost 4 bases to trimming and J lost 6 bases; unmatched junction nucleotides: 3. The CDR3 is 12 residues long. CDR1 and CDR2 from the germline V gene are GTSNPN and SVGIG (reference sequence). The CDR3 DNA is TGTGCCTGGATGCGACTAGCGGGCGAGCAGTACTTC. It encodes CAWMRLAGEQYF.

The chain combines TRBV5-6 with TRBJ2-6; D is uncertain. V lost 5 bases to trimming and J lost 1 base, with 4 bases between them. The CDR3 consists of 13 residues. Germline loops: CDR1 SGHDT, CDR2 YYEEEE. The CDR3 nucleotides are TGTGCCAGCAGACCTTCTGGGGCCAACGTCCTGACTTTC. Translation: CASRPSGANVLTF.

The CDR3 loop reads CSVMVGVETQYF. In nucleotides, the CDR3 is TGCAGCGTTATGGTGGGGGTAGAGACCCAGTACTTC. The chain has TRBV29-1 and TRBJ2-5, with D tentatively TRBD1 or TRBD2 (5 bases each). Between the trimmed V and J ends, which lost 5 bases and 4 bases, there was a span of 11 bases. The germline V gene has CDR1 SQVTM and CDR2 ANQGSEA. CDR3 length: 12 amino acids.

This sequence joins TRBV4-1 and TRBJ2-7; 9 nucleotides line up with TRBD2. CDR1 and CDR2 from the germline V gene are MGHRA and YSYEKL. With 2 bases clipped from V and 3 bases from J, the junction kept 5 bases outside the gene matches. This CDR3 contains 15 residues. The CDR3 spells CASSQPTSGRYEQYF. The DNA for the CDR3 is TGCGCCAGCAGCCAACCTACTAGCGGGCGCTACGAGCAGTACTTC.